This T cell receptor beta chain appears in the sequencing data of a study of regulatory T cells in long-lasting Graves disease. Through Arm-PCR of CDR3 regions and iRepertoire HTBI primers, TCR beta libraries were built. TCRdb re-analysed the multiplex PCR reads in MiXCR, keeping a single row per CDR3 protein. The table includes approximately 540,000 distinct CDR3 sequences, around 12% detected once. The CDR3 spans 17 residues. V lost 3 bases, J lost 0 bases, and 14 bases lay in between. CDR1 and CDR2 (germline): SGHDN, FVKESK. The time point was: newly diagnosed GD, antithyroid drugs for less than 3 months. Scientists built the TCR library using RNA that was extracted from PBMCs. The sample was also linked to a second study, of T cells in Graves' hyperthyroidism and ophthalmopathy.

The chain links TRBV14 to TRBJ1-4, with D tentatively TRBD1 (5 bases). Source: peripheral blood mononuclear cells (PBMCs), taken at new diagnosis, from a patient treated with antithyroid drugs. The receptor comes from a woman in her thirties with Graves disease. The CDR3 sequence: CASSHGTASSTNEKLFF. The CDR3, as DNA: TGTGCCAGCAGCCACGGGACGGCCTCTTCAACTAATGAAAAACTGTTTTTT.